The 18 T cell receptor beta chains below come from one sample, sequenced in a study of T-cell reconstitution after alpha-beta-depleted transplantation in children. Molecular barcoding with unique molecular identifiers was used for the TCRbeta library. TCRdb ran MiXCR on the PCR reads and lists one entry per CDR3 protein. The repertoire includes approximately 520,000 distinct CDR3 sequences, over 9.5% of them detected once, and 12% to 15% sits in the top ten. The specimen was PBMCs, mostly from graft donor cells, collected 180 days after TCRalphabeta/CD19-depleted stem cell transplant. These receptors were collected from a female patient aged 2 to 10 who had a stem cell transplant for aplastic anemia, so the T cells may come from the graft donor.

The CDR3 loop is CASSLGPGGGNEQYV. CDR3 nucleotides: TGTGCCAGCAGCTTAGGACCGGGGGGAGGTAACGAGCAGTACGTC. J is TRBJ2-7 and V is TRBV7-2; 7 positions match TRBD2. Looked up from germline, CDR1 is SGHTA and CDR2 is FQGNSA. V lost 1 base to trimming and J lost 5 bases; unmatched junction nucleotides: 8. The CDR3 sequence is 15 residues long.

The table lists this clonotype with many counts. The V call is TRBV7-3, the J call TRBJ1-1; the match to TRBD1 covers 9 bases. With 5 bases clipped from V and 1 base from J, the junction kept 5 bases outside the gene matches. The V gene's germline CDR1 is SGHTA and CDR2 FQGTGA. This CDR3 has 15 residues. CDR3 DNA: TGTGCCAGCAGCCCGAACAGGGGGCGGAACACTGAAGCTTTCTTT. Its translation: CASSPNRGRNTEAFF. The full variable domain, completed using reference TRBV7-3 and TRBJ1-1, is GAGVSQTPSNKVTEKGKYVELRCDPISGHTALYWYRQSLGQGPEFLIYFQGTGAADDSGLPNDRFFAVRPEGSVSTLKIQRTERGDSAVYLCASSPNRGRNTEAFFGQGTRLTVV.

This clonotype has just a few counts. The rearrangement joins TRBV12-3 or TRBV12-4 to TRBJ1-5; D not certain. Trimming took 3 bases from V and 0 from J, leaving 21 bases between them. This CDR3 has 19 amino acids. This CDR3 reads CASSLGTGRTPYSNQPQHF. The CDR3 nucleotides are TGTGCCAGCAGTTTGGGAACTGGCAGGACCCCTTATAGCAATCAGCCCCAGCATTTT.

This sequence joins TRBV3-1 and TRBJ1-2, with 8 bases aligning to TRBD1. The CDR3 runs 14 residues. Per germline, CDR1 LGHDT and CDR2 YNNKEL (reference sequence). V trimming: 3 bases; J trimming: 6 bases; junction bases outside the gene matches: 6. CDR3 nucleotide sequence: TGTGCCAGCAGCCACAGACAGGGGAAGGATGGCTACACCTTC. Encoded protein: CASSHRQGKDGYTF.

The table lists this clonotype with a few counts. The chain recombines TRBV29-1 with TRBJ2-5; tentative D call: TRBD1 (6 bases). Germline V CDR1 and CDR2: SQVTM, ANQGSEA. The CDR3 loop spans 14 amino acids. The V end was cut by 1 base, the J end by 5 bases, with 14 bases between. This CDR3 reads CSVEGTQGWETQYF. In DNA, the CDR3 is TGCAGCGTTGAAGGTACACAGGGATGGGAGACCCAGTACTTC.

This clonotype was found a few times. The chain links TRBV9 to TRBJ1-2; D gene unclear. The CDR3 has 14 residues. The V and J ends lost 3 bases and 4 bases respectively, with 13 bases between them. Germline V gene sequence: CDR1 SGDLS, CDR2 YYNGEE. The CDR3 protein is CASSARHPFYGYTF. DNA for the CDR3: TGTGCCAGCAGCGCCCGGCACCCCTTCTATGGCTACACCTTC.

This clonotype was detected only a few times. This rearrangement joins TRBV6-1 to TRBJ1-5; D call uncertain. The CDR3 extends over 13 amino acids. The germline gives CDR1 MNHNS, CDR2 SASEGT. The V gene lost 6 bases and the J gene lost 4 bases, with 10 bases spanning the gap. The DNA for the CDR3 is TGTGCCAGCAGGCCCTTACAGAATCAGCCCCAGCATTTT. Translated: CASRPLQNQPQHF.

The chain joins TRBV9 to TRBJ2-2; tentative D call: TRBD1 (6 bases). This CDR3 has 15 residues. V was pared by 0 bases and J by 0 bases, with 6 bases between. Germline loops: CDR1 SGDLS, CDR2 YYNGEE. CDR3 amino acids: CASSVAGANTGELFF. As DNA, the CDR3 is TGTGCCAGCAGCGTAGCAGGGGCGAACACCGGGGAGCTGTTTTTT. The complete variable domain, with remaining parts taken from reference TRBV9 and TRBJ2-2, reads DSGVTQTPKHLITATGQRVTLRCSPRSGDLSVYWYQQSLDQGLQFLIQYYNGEERAKGNILERFSAQQFPDLHSELNLSSLELGDSALYFCASSVAGANTGELFFGEGSRLTVL.

This clonotype was picked up a small number of times. The genes are TRBV13 and TRBJ2-7, with TRBD1 identical over 7 bases. Per germline, CDR1 PRHDT and CDR2 FYEKMQ (reference sequence). The trim removed 3 bases at V and 3 bases at J, leaving 5 bases unmatched. The CDR3 runs 14 residues. CDR3 coding DNA: TGTGCCAGCAGCTTCGGGACAGATTACTACGAGCAGTACTTC. It yields the protein CASSFGTDYYEQYF. Using reference TRBV13 and TRBJ2-7 for the parts outside the CDR3, the full variable domain is AAGVIQSPRHLIKEKRETATLKCYPIPRHDTVYWYQQGPGQDPQFLISFYEKMQSDKGSIPDRFSAQQFSDYHSELNMSSLELGDSALYFCASSFGTDYYEQYFGPGTRLTVT.

The chain joins TRBV18 to TRBJ2-7, with 10 bases aligning to TRBD2. The CDR3 contains 17 residues. With 3 bases clipped from V and 0 bases from J, the junction kept 8 bases outside the gene matches. CDR1 is KGHSH, CDR2 LQKENI, per germline. The CDR3 protein is CASSPHTSGKSSYEQYV. The CDR3 DNA is TGTGCCAGCTCACCCCACACTAGCGGGAAAAGCTCCTACGAGCAGTACGTC.

The chain links TRBV10-3 to TRBJ1-5; D is undetermined. Per the germline V gene, CDR1 is ENHRY and CDR2 is SYGVKD. Trimming took 3 bases from V and 2 from J, leaving 17 bases between them. The length of the CDR3 is 17 residues. CDR3 nucleotides: TGTGCCATCAGTGAAGTTCCTCTTCCTCGAGGCAATCAGCCCCAGCATTTT. Translation: CAISEVPLPRGNQPQHF.

The CDR3 DNA is TGTGCCAGCAGTGAAGCGCGAAGCCATACGCAGTATTTT. The encoded protein is CASSEARSHTQYF. This rearrangement joins TRBV2 to TRBJ2-3; D not certain. CDR1 SNHLY and CDR2 FYNNEI come from the germline V gene. This CDR3 spans 13 amino acids. With 0 bases removed from V and 7 bases from J, the gap between germline ends came to 8 bases.

This chain links TRBV9 with TRBJ1-2; maybe TRBD1 (5 bases). There are 16 residues in the CDR3. In germline, CDR1 is SGDLS, CDR2 YYNGEE. V was shortened by 0 bases and J by 4 bases, with 16 bases between the two germline ends. The CDR3 is CASSVGSAGRSYGYTF. The CDR3 coding sequence is TGTGCCAGCAGCGTAGGTTCGGCAGGGCGTTCCTATGGCTACACCTTC.

This rearrangement joins TRBV11-2 to TRBJ2-3, with D maybe TRBD2 (6 bases). The germline gives CDR1 SGHAT, CDR2 FQNNGV. The CDR3 extends over 19 amino acids. Trimming pared 1 base from V and 2 bases from J, leaving 22 bases between. The CDR3 DNA reads TGTGCCAGCAGCTTAGTTTGGGGGGAGATACATCTAGTCACAGATACGCAGTATTTT. It is translated as CASSLVWGEIHLVTDTQYF.

The rearrangement uses TRBV7-2 and TRBJ2-2; TRBD2 matches 11 bases. The CDR3 runs 16 residues. J was trimmed by 6 bases and V by 5 bases; bases with no gene match: 8. The germline V gene has CDR1 SGHTA and CDR2 FQGNSA. The CDR3 reads CASSPRLAGYAGELFF. As DNA, the CDR3 is TGTGCCAGCAGCCCCAGACTAGCGGGATACGCCGGGGAGCTGTTTTTT.

This chain connects TRBV5-6 to TRBJ2-7; no reliable D call. Deletions cut 4 bases from V and 5 bases from J, with 13 bases between. Germline CDR1 is SGHDT and CDR2 is YYEEEE. This CDR3 region has 13 residues. In nucleotides, the CDR3 is TGTGCCAGCAGCCGAGCACCCAACCACGAGCAGTACGTC. Its translation: CASSRAPNHEQYV.

This clonotype came up a few times. The gene calls are TRBV12-3 or TRBV12-4 and TRBJ2-1, with D tentatively TRBD2 (5 bases). The CDR3 extends over 15 amino acids. Trimming removed 5 bases from V and 7 bases from J, with 18 bases in between. The CDR3 DNA is TGTGCCAGCAGTACTAGTCGGATAGTGGGGAATGAGCAGTTCTTC. Its translation: CASSTSRIVGNEQFF.

This clonotype showed up just a few times. This chain connects TRBV20-1 to TRBJ1-2; 11 bases map to TRBD1. V lost 5 bases, J lost 5 bases, and 10 bases stayed unmatched. CDR1 and CDR2 from the germline V gene are DFQATT and SNEGSKA (reference sequence). This CDR3 region has 15 residues. Written as DNA, the CDR3 is TGCAGTGCTGGACTTTGGACAGGGGGCAGGTATGGCTACACCTTC. Amino acid sequence: CSAGLWTGGRYGYTF.